The TCR beta chain described here comes from a study of cytomegalovirus exposure and HLA in healthy donors. General study results and limits: Presence/absence analyses took donor sequencing depth as roughly uniform.

The germline gives CDR1 MDHEN, CDR2 SYDVKM. The CDR3 totals 16 residues. V was pared by 8 bases and J by 0 bases, with 10 bases of the junction left unmatched. This clone appeared a single time. Its matching antigen is unknown. The PCR employed 60 Vbeta primers together with 13 Jbeta primers. Only in-frame clones appear in the TCRdb table, and some are missing; sequencing was by immunoSEQ multiplex PCR. The table lists roughly 100,000 clones, about four fifths of them singletons. The chain joins TRBV28 to TRBJ1-3, with 7 nucleotides matching TRBD1. The specimen was PBMCs. This sequence was found in a female donor in good health and CMV-seropositive. Written as DNA, the CDR3 is TGTGCCAGCTGTTCAGGGGGAAGACTCTCTGGAAACACCATATATTTT. Translated: CASCSGGRLSGNTIYF. The full variable domain, rest sourced from reference TRBV28 and TRBJ1-3, is DVKVTQSSRYLVKRTGEKVFLECVQDMDHENMFWYRQDPGLGLRLIYFSYDVKMKEKGDIPEGYSVSREKKERFSLILESASTNQTSMYLCASCSGGRLSGNTIYFGEGSWLTVV.